The 23 T cell receptor beta chains below all came from one sample that was sequenced in a study of cytomegalovirus exposure and HLA in healthy donors. The primer mix had 60 Vbeta and 13 Jbeta primers. Method: immunoSEQ multiplex PCR; TCRdb's copy keeps in-frame clones and lacks some. The data hold 30,000 to 45,000 clones, with around 83% observed a single time. The sequencing input was PBMCs. These receptors were taken from a woman aged 18-29 years in good health and CMV-seronegative.

This clone is a singleton in its sample. The chain combines TRBV12-5 with TRBJ2-2; 9 bases fit TRBD2. From germline, CDR1 is LGHNT and CDR2 FRNRAP. Trimming at V came to 2 bases and at J to 4 bases, leaving 5 bases not matched to a gene. The CDR3 covers 16 residues. CDR3 DNA sequence: TGTGCTAGTGGTTTGTGGCTAGCGGGGTCCACCGGGGAGCTGTTTTTT. Its translation: CASGLWLAGSTGELFF.

The J gene is TRBJ1-2, the V gene TRBV9; the D gene is possibly TRBD1 (5 bases). The CDR3 extends over 15 amino acids. Germline values: CDR1 SGDLS, CDR2 YYNGEE. The germline V and J ends were trimmed by 0 bases and 5 bases, with 14 bases remaining between them. The DNA of the CDR3 is TGTGCCAGCAGCGTAGATCCGGGGACTTCTTATGGCTACACCTTC. This codes for CASSVDPGTSYGYTF. Filled out from reference TRBV9 and TRBJ1-2, the complete variable domain reads DSGVTQTPKHLITATGQRVTLRCSPRSGDLSVYWYQQSLDQGLQFLIQYYNGEERAKGNILERFSAQQFPDLHSELNLSSLELGDSALYFCASSVDPGTSYGYTFGSGTRLTVV.

The chain joins TRBV11-3 to TRBJ2-3; 7 nucleotides match TRBD1. Trimming cost V 5 bases and J 10 bases; bases outside gene matches: 9. The CDR3 is made up of 13 amino acids. Germline CDR1 and CDR2: SGHNT and YENEEA. The CDR3 is CASSEGQNLAQYF. The CDR3 DNA reads TGTGCCAGCAGCGAGGGACAGAACCTCGCGCAGTATTTT. Complete variable domain (other parts from reference TRBV11-3 and TRBJ2-3): EAGVVQSPRYKIIEKKQPVAFWCNPISGHNTLYWYLQNLGQGPELLIRYENEEAVDDSQLPKDRFSAERLKGVDSTLKIQPAELGDSAVYLCASSEGQNLAQYFGPGTRLTVL.

The rearrangement joins TRBV5-1 to TRBJ1-2; 8 nucleotides line up with TRBD1. Germline trimming cut 4 bases from V and 3 bases from J; bases unmatched to any gene: 2. Germline CDR1 is SGHRS and CDR2 is YFSETQ. The CDR3 contains 13 residues. The CDR3: CASSVQGDYGYTF. DNA for the CDR3: TGCGCCAGCAGCGTACAGGGGGACTATGGCTACACCTTC.

The CDR3 coding sequence is TGTGCCAGTAGTATACTCAGGGGAGGCAATCAGCCCCAGCATTTT. Translation: CASSILRGGNQPQHF. J is TRBJ1-5 and V is TRBV19; D may be TRBD1 (6 bases). Trimming took off 2 bases at V and 2 bases at J, with 10 bases between the two ends. From germline, CDR1 is LNHDA and CDR2 SQIVND (reference sequence). The CDR3 contains 15 residues.

V usage is TRBV2 and J usage is TRBJ1-1, with no clear D. Germline assignment: CDR1 SNHLY and CDR2 FYNNEI. The CDR3 spans 14 residues. Trimming removed 6 bases from V and 1 base from J, with 12 bases in between. The CDR3 here is CASRQRAENTEAFF. CDR3 nucleotide sequence: TGTGCCAGCAGGCAGAGGGCGGAGAACACTGAAGCTTTCTTT.

This clone was recorded once. This chain connects TRBV23-1 to TRBJ2-2; 7 bases match TRBD1. TRBV23-1 is recorded as an ORF, its role being uncertain. The CDR3 runs to 13 residues. Trimming removed 9 bases from V and 3 bases from J; junction bases left unmatched: 4. This CDR3 reads CASPQGDTGELFF. CDR3 nucleotides: TGCGCCAGTCCCCAGGGGGACACCGGGGAGCTGTTTTTT.

The V and J genes are TRBV4-2 and TRBJ2-1, with a weak D call TRBD2 (5 bases). V was shortened by 7 bases and J by 0 bases, with 16 bases between the two germline ends. The germline gives CDR1 LGHNA, CDR2 YNFKEQ. This CDR3 comprises 16 residues. CDR3 protein: CASNPSSQSSYNEQFF. CDR3 bases: TGTGCCAGCAACCCTTCTAGCCAGAGCTCCTACAATGAGCAGTTCTTC.

This clone was detected only once. The chain employs TRBV5-5 and TRBJ2-7, with D possibly being TRBD1 (5 bases). The CDR3 sequence is 15 residues long. Trimming removed 4 bases from V and 4 bases from J, with 18 bases in between. CDR1 SGHKS and CDR2 YYEKEE come from the germline V gene (reference sequence). CDR3 loop: CASSLGHYLWYEQYF. For the CDR3, the DNA is TGTGCCAGCAGCCTAGGACACTACCTATGGTACGAGCAGTACTTC.

With respect to this clone: Relative to the germline gene, one junction end is altered; a read error may explain this. The V call is TRBV6-5, the J call TRBJ1-6, with D unresolved. Germline values: CDR1 MNHEY, CDR2 SVGAGI. CDR3 size: 15 residues. The CDR3 nucleotides are TGTGCCAGCACAAGGGAGAGCTCCTATAATTCACCCCTCAACTTT. The encoded protein is CASTRESSYNSPLNF.

The rearrangement uses TRBV5-5 and TRBJ1-3; perhaps TRBD1 as D (5 bases). Trimming left V 2 bases short and J 2 bases short, with 14 bases between. This CDR3 contains 16 residues. Germline CDR1 and CDR2: SGHKS and YYEKEE (reference sequence). Here the CDR3 DNA reads TGTGCCAGCAGCTTATTAAGGGGTCGAACTGGAAACACCATATATTTT. This gives the protein CASSLLRGRTGNTIYF.

This clone was observed a single time. This chain joins TRBV12-5 and TRBJ2-1; a weak D match, TRBD1 (6 bases). Trimming took off 6 bases at V and 1 base at J, with 19 bases between the two ends. Germline assignment: CDR1 LGHNT and CDR2 FRNRAP. There are 17 residues in the CDR3. CDR3 sequence (DNA): TGTGCTAGTGGACTTGAACAGGGAATGGAGTCCTACAATGAGCAGTTCTTC. Translating gives CASGLEQGMESYNEQFF.

The sample holds one count of this clone. This chain uses TRBV28 with TRBJ1-2; 12 bases are shared with TRBD1. CDR1 MDHEN and CDR2 SYDVKM come from the germline V gene. Trimming took 2 bases from V and 4 from J; bases not matched to a gene: 2. CDR3 size: 15 residues. The CDR3 nucleotides are TGTGCCAGCAGTTTAGGGACAGGGGGCGGCTATGGCTACACCTTC. Its protein product is CASSLGTGGGYGYTF.

The chain carries TRBV7-3 and TRBJ2-2, with TRBD2 identical over 13 bases. The germline CDR1 and CDR2 sequences are SGHTA and FQGTGA. The CDR3 consists of 16 residues. After removal of 4 bases from V and 6 bases from J, the junction contained 5 bases not matched to a gene. The CDR3 coding sequence is TGTGCCAGCAGCTCGCAGGGACTAGCGGGACCCGGGGAGCTGTTTTTT. It encodes CASSSQGLAGPGELFF.

The chain recombines TRBV30 with TRBJ1-1; 8 bases are shared with TRBD1. This CDR3 contains 14 residues. Germline V CDR1 and CDR2: GTSNPN, SVGIG (reference sequence). The trim removed 2 bases at V and 7 bases at J, leaving 9 bases unmatched. CDR3 residues: CAWSTTGAYSEAFF. DNA of the CDR3: TGTGCCTGGAGTACGACAGGGGCCTACAGTGAAGCTTTCTTT. Together with reference TRBV30 and TRBJ1-1, the CDR3 gives the full variable domain: SQTIHQWPATLVQPVGSPLSLECTVEGTSNPNLYWYRQAAGRGLQLLFYSVGIGQISSEVPQNLSASRPQDRQFILSSKKLLLSDSGFYLCAWSTTGAYSEAFFGQGTRLTVV.

This clone was seen only a few times. This chain joins TRBV7-2 and TRBJ1-2; no firm D call. Trimming shortened V by 2 bases and J by 6 bases, and 10 bases separated the two germline ends. The CDR3 contains 13 residues. Germline V gene lookup returns CDR1 SGHTA and CDR2 FQGNSA. This CDR3 reads CASSLSSTNGYTF. The CDR3 DNA sequence: TGTGCCAGCAGCTTATCTTCCACAAATGGCTACACCTTC.

The rearrangement links TRBV6-6 to TRBJ1-6; no clear D gene. Trimming cost V 8 bases and J 14 bases, with 22 bases left between them. The CDR3 sequence is 14 residues long. Germline-derived CDR1 and CDR2 are MNHNY and SVGAGI (reference sequence). The CDR3 loop is CASDERSEGWTLHF. The CDR3 DNA reads TGTGCCAGCGATGAACGAAGTGAGGGTTGGACCCTCCACTTT.

The chain uses TRBV27 and TRBJ2-7, with D hard to call. The CDR3 totals 14 residues. V was trimmed by 4 bases and J by 4 bases, leaving 14 bases between them. From germline, CDR1 is MNHEY and CDR2 SMNVEV (reference sequence). CDR3 amino acids: CASSSFIRTYEQYF. The CDR3 region has the DNA TGTGCCAGCAGTTCCTTCATCCGTACATACGAGCAGTACTTC.

The chain recombines TRBV6-6 with TRBJ2-3, with D perhaps matching TRBD1 (6 bases). Germline-derived CDR1 and CDR2 are MNHNY and SVGAGI (reference sequence). This CDR3 has 15 amino acids. Trimming took off 2 bases at V and 2 bases at J, with 11 bases between the two ends. The CDR3 loop is CASSYGQTITDTQYF. In nucleotides, the CDR3 is TGTGCCAGCAGTTACGGACAGACTATCACAGATACGCAGTATTTT.

V is TRBV30 and J is TRBJ2-7; D not resolved. The germline V gene has CDR1 GTSNPN and CDR2 SVGIG (reference sequence). V gave up 0 bases and J gave up 7 bases, with 10 bases separating them. This CDR3 is 12 amino acids long. The CDR3 loop reads CAWSVLSSEQYF. DNA of the CDR3: TGTGCCTGGAGTGTACTATCGAGTGAGCAGTACTTC.

The rearrangement uses TRBV12-5 and TRBJ1-6, with 9 bases matching TRBD1. Germline trimming cut 4 bases from V and 9 bases from J; bases unmatched to any gene: 4. There are 14 residues in the CDR3. CDR1 and CDR2 (germline): LGHNT, FRNRAP. CDR3 in amino acids: CASGSTGGVSPLHF. CDR3 sequence (DNA): TGTGCTAGTGGTTCGACAGGGGGTGTTTCACCCCTCCACTTT.

The V gene is TRBV15, the J gene TRBJ2-7; 8 bases are a match to TRBD2. This CDR3 is built from 15 residues. Losses at the gene ends were 1 base for V and 3 bases for J; bases not matched to a gene: 5. Looked up from germline, CDR1 is LNHNV and CDR2 is YYDKDF (reference sequence). The CDR3 protein is CATSRVWAGGYEQYF. CDR3 nucleotide sequence: TGTGCCACCAGCAGAGTATGGGCGGGAGGCTACGAGCAGTACTTC.

V usage is TRBV7-9 and J usage is TRBJ2-1; 8 bases are a match to TRBD2. This CDR3 spans 14 amino acids. With 1 base clipped from V and 8 bases from J, the junction kept 4 bases outside the gene matches. Germline V gene lookup returns CDR1 SEHNR and CDR2 FQNEAQ (reference sequence). As DNA, the CDR3 is TGTGCCAGCAGCTTAGACGGGAGGGCCGATGAGCAGTTCTTC. It codes for CASSLDGRADEQFF.